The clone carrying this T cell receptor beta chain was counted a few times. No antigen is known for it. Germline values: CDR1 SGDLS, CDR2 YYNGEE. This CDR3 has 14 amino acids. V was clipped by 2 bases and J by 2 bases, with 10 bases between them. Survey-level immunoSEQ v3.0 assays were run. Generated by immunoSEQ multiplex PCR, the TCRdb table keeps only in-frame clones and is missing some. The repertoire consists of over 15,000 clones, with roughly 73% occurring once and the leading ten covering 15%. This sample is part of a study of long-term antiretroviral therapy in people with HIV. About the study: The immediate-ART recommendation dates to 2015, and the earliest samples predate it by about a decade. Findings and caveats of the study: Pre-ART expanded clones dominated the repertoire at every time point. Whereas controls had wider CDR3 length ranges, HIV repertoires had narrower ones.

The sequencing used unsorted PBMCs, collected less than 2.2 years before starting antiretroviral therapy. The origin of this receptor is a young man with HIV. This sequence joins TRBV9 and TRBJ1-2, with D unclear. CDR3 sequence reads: CASSVSPVNYGYTF. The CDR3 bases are TGTGCCAGCAGCGTTAGTCCGGTAAACTATGGCTACACCTTC. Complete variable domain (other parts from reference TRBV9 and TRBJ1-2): DSGVTQTPKHLITATGQRVTLRCSPRSGDLSVYWYQQSLDQGLQFLIQYYNGEERAKGNILERFSAQQFPDLHSELNLSSLELGDSALYFCASSVSPVNYGYTFGSGTRLTVV.